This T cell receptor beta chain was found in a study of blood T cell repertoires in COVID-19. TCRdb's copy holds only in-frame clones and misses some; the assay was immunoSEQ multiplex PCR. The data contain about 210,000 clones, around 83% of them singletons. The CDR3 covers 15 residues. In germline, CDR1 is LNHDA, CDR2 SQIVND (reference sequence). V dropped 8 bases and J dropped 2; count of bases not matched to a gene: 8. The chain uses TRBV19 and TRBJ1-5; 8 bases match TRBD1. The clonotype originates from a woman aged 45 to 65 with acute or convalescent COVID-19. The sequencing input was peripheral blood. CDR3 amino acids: CASDQGAWGNQPQHF. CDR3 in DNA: TGTGCCAGTGATCAGGGGGCGTGGGGCAATCAGCCCCAGCATTTT.